The clone carrying this T cell receptor beta chain was seen a single time. At one boundary the junction diverges from the germline segment, which might be a read error. This record belongs to a study of blood T cell repertoires in COVID-19. The method was immunoSEQ multiplex PCR; TCRdb's version includes in-frame clones alone and lacks a portion of them. The top ten hold 7% to 9% of the sample, which has roughly 230,000 clones, around 86% seen once. All enrollees were roughly 18 to 95 years old and from roughly 22 US areas. The specimen was PBMCs or T cells enriched from blood (not recorded which). This sequence originates from a man between 25 and 39 years old in a cohort exposed to, infected with or recovered from COVID-19 (not recorded which).

The CDR3 loop is CTSSLGGGADTQYF. As DNA, the CDR3 is TGTACCAGCAGCTTAGGTGGAGGAGCAGATACGCAGTATTTT. This sequence joins TRBV7-6 and TRBJ2-3; the D gene is possibly TRBD2 (5 bases). Germline V gene lookup returns CDR1 SGHVS and CDR2 FNYEAQ. The CDR3 covers 14 residues.